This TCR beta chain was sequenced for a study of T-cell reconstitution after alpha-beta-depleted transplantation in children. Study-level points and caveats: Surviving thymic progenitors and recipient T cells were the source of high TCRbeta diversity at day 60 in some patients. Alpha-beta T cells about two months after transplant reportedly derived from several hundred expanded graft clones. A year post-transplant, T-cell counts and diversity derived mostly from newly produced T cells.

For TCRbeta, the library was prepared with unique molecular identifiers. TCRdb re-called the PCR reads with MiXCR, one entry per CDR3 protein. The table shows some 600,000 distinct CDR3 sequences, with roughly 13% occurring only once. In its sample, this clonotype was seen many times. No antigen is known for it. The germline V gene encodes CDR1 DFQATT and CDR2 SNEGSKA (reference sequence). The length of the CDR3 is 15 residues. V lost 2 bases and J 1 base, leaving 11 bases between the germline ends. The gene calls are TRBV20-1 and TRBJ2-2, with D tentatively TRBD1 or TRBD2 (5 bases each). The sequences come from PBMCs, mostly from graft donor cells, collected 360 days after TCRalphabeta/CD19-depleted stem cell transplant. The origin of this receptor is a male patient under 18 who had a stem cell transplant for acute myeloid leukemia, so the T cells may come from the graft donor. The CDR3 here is CSARRGDLNTGELFF. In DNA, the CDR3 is TGCAGTGCTAGAAGAGGGGACCTGAACACCGGGGAGCTGTTTTTT.